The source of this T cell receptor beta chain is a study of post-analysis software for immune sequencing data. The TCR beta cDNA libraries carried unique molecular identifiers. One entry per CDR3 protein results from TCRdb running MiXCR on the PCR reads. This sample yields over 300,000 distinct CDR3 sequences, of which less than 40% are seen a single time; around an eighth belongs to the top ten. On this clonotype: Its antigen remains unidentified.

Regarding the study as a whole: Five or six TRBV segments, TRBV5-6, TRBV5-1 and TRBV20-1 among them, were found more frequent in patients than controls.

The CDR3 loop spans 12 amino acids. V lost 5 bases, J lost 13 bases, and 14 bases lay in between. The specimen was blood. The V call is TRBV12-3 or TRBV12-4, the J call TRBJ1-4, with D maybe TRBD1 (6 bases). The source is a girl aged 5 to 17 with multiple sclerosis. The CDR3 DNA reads TGTGCCAGCAGTAGAACAGGGTTTGGACTGTTTTTT. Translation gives CASSRTGFGLFF.